This T cell receptor (beta chain) was observed in a study of blood T cell repertoires in COVID-19. Study-wide background: Material from acute and convalescent COVID-19 was sourced from the United States, Italy and Spain. T cells, B-cell-depleted T cells, or PBMCs provided the cDNA or gDNA that served as material.

The CDR3 contains 16 residues. From germline, CDR1 is KGHSH and CDR2 LQKENI. V lost 1 base to trimming and J lost 8 bases, with 18 bases between them. Profiled with immunoSEQ multiplex PCR; TCRdb holds only in-frame clones, not every one. The table shows approximately 490,000 clones, with roughly 90% occurring only once. Participants spanned ages about 18 to 89 years and resided in about 24 US areas. The TCR was taken from a woman aged 18 to 35 who had recovered from COVID-19. Source material: PBMCs or T cells enriched from blood (not recorded which). The rearrangement links TRBV18 to TRBJ1-3; D may be TRBD1 (5 bases). CDR3 sequence reads: CASSPLSAQGADTIYF. The CDR3 nucleotides read TGTGCCAGCTCACCACTTTCCGCCCAAGGGGCAGACACCATATATTTT.